The TCR beta chain described here comes from a study of T cell responses to AZD1222 COVID-19 vaccine. The CDR3 covers 14 residues. Libraries were prepared by immunoSEQ multiplex PCR; TCRdb keeps only in-frame clonotypes and omits some of them. The table includes 150,000 or so clones, approximately 90% detected once. The source material was peripheral blood, sampled 28 days after the second AZD1222 dose. The chain has TRBV1 and TRBJ1-4; the table calls TRBD1, which could not be checked here. TRBV1 counts as a pseudogene. The TCR was taken from an adult who received the AZD1222 COVID-19 vaccine. CDR3 DNA sequence: TGCACCAGCAGCCAAAGACAGCATAATGAAAAACTGTTTTTT. It is translated as CTSSQRQHNEKLFF.